A selection of T cell receptor beta chains follows, all from one sample in a study of blood T cell repertoires in COVID-19. TCRdb keeps only in-frame clones here, not all; method: immunoSEQ multiplex PCR. The table lists some 160,000 clones, 87% of them singletons. Sequenced: peripheral blood. The receptors originated from a woman between 65 and 79 years old with COVID-19, enrolled during active disease. Both conserved end residues are part of each CDR3. A D gene is named only where the DNA matches it firmly. Some rows have no size entry. The others give once, few or many, or a class for an expanded clone.

d_gene: -; j_gene: TRBJ1-1; abundance: -; v_gene: TRBV15; CDR3nt: TGTGCCACCAGCAGTGATCCCGGGACAAGAACTGAAGCTTTCTTT; CDR3aa: CATSSDPGTRTEAFF
d_gene: TRBD1; j_gene: TRBJ1-1; abundance: -; v_gene: TRBV2; CDR3nt: TGTGCCAGCAGTGGGGACAGTTCCACTGAAGCTTTCTTT; CDR3aa: CASSGDSSTEAFF
d_gene: TRBD1; j_gene: TRBJ2-7; abundance: -; v_gene: TRBV28; CDR3nt: TGTGCCAGCAGTTTAAATATAGGACAGGAGTATTACGAGCAGTACTTC; CDR3aa: CASSLNIGQEYYEQYF
d_gene: TRBD1; j_gene: TRBJ2-2; abundance: -; v_gene: TRBV5-6; CDR3nt: TGTGCCAGCAGCTTGGGAACCGGGACAGTGGAAAACACCGGGGAGCTGTTTTTT; CDR3aa: CASSLGTGTVENTGELFF
d_gene: TRBD1; j_gene: TRBJ2-3; abundance: -; v_gene: TRBV5-1; CDR3nt: TGCGCCAGCAGCTTGCAGGGGGCCCTGGGCACAGATACGCAGTATTTT; CDR3aa: CASSLQGALGTDTQYF
d_gene: -; j_gene: TRBJ1-5; abundance: -; v_gene: TRBV19; CDR3nt: TGTGCCAGTGGGATTTGGACAGCTGATCAGCCCCAGCATTTT; CDR3aa: CASGIWTADQPQHF
d_gene: TRBD2; j_gene: TRBJ2-1; abundance: -; v_gene: TRBV3-1/TRBV3-2; CDR3nt: TGTGCCAGCAGCCAAGCGGGAGGTCTCTTCAATGAGCAGTTCTTC; CDR3aa: CASSQAGGLFNEQFF
d_gene: TRBD2; j_gene: TRBJ2-2; abundance: -; v_gene: TRBV5-4; CDR3nt: TGTGCCAGCAGCGCTATTAGCGGGGTGAACACCGGGGAGCTGTTTTTT; CDR3aa: CASSAISGVNTGELFF
d_gene: -; j_gene: TRBJ1-1; abundance: -; v_gene: TRBV15; CDR3nt: TGTGCCACCAGCCCAGGGGCCCAGAACACTGAAGCTTTCTTT; CDR3aa: CATSPGAQNTEAFF
d_gene: -; j_gene: TRBJ2-2; abundance: -; v_gene: TRBV5-1; CDR3nt: TGCGCCAGCAGCTTGCGGCAGGGGAACACCGGGGAGCTGTTTTTT; CDR3aa: CASSLRQGNTGELFF
d_gene: TRBD1; j_gene: TRBJ2-7; abundance: -; v_gene: TRBV5-1; CDR3nt: TGCGCCAGCAGCTTGGACGTAGGGGGCGCGGCGGCCGAGCAGTACTTC; CDR3aa: CASSLDVGGAAAEQYF
d_gene: TRBD1; j_gene: TRBJ2-2; abundance: -; v_gene: TRBV10-3; CDR3nt: TGTGCCATCAGTGAGTCGACAGGGGGAGACACCGGGGAGCTGTTTTTT; CDR3aa: CAISESTGGDTGELFF
d_gene: -; j_gene: TRBJ1-1; abundance: few; v_gene: TRBV7-9; CDR3nt: TGTGCCAGCAGCACCCCCGGTGGCACTGAAGCTTTCTTT; CDR3aa: CASSTPGGTEAFF
d_gene: -; j_gene: TRBJ1-3; abundance: -; v_gene: TRBV20-1; CDR3nt: TGCAGTGCTAGTGCGGCTGCGGGGTCGGGCATATATTTT; CDR3aa: CSASAAAGSGIYF
d_gene: TRBD1; j_gene: TRBJ1-2; abundance: -; v_gene: TRBV7-2; CDR3nt: TGTGCCAGCAGCTATCGACAGGGCGGTCTTTATGGCTACACCTTC; CDR3aa: CASSYRQGGLYGYTF
d_gene: TRBD1; j_gene: TRBJ1-1; abundance: -; v_gene: TRBV6-5; CDR3nt: TGTGCCAGCAGTTACTCTGACAGGGGGTCTGAAGCTTTCTTT; CDR3aa: CASSYSDRGSEAFF
d_gene: TRBD1; j_gene: TRBJ2-2; abundance: -; v_gene: TRBV20-1; CDR3nt: TGCAGTGCTAGTATGCAGGGGGCCACCGGGGAGCTGTTTTTT; CDR3aa: CSASMQGATGELFF
d_gene: -; j_gene: TRBJ2-2; abundance: -; v_gene: TRBV7-9; CDR3nt: TGTGCCAGCAGCTTATTGGAGGGGGCGGGCACCGGGGAGCTGTTTTTT; CDR3aa: CASSLLEGAGTGELFF
d_gene: TRBD1; j_gene: TRBJ1-2; abundance: few; v_gene: TRBV5-1; CDR3nt: TGCGCCAGCAGCTCCCAGACAGGGAGTGGTGGCTACACCTTC; CDR3aa: CASSSQTGSGGYTF
d_gene: -; j_gene: TRBJ2-5; abundance: -; v_gene: TRBV6-4; CDR3nt: TGTGCCAGCAGTAGTGGTCCGAGACTTCAAGAGACCCAGTACTTC; CDR3aa: CASSSGPRLQETQYF
d_gene: TRBD1; j_gene: TRBJ1-2; abundance: -; v_gene: TRBV27; CDR3nt: TGTGCCAGCAGTTTACAAAGACAGGGAAGCTACACCTTC; CDR3aa: CASSLQRQGSYTF
d_gene: TRBD2; j_gene: TRBJ2-1; abundance: -; v_gene: TRBV7-2; CDR3nt: TGTGCCAGCAGCTTAAGGGCGGGGGGGATCTCTGGGTCCTACAATGAGCAGTTCTTC; CDR3aa: CASSLRAGGISGSYNEQFF
d_gene: TRBD1; j_gene: TRBJ2-3; abundance: -; v_gene: TRBV14; CDR3nt: TGTGCCAGCAGCCACGCTAGGACAGGGAGAGGAAGAGATACGCAGTATTTT; CDR3aa: CASSHARTGRGRDTQYF
d_gene: -; j_gene: TRBJ1-2; abundance: -; v_gene: TRBV4-2; CDR3nt: TGTGCCAGCAGCCAAGAATTGGTTTCGGGGATCCGGGTAGGCTACACCTTC; CDR3aa: CASSQELVSGIRVGYTF
d_gene: TRBD1; j_gene: TRBJ2-3; abundance: -; v_gene: TRBV5-1; CDR3nt: TGCGCCAGCAGCTTGGTACCGGGACAGGGCACAGATACGCAGTATTTT; CDR3aa: CASSLVPGQGTDTQYF
d_gene: -; j_gene: TRBJ2-7; abundance: -; v_gene: TRBV16; CDR3nt: TGTGCCAGCAGCCCTATAACTAGCCTGAGCTCCTACGAGCAGTACTTC; CDR3aa: CASSPITSLSSYEQYF
d_gene: TRBD2; j_gene: TRBJ2-2; abundance: -; v_gene: TRBV6-6; CDR3nt: TGTGCCAGCAGTTACGGAGCGGGGCTTGAGGCCGGGGAGCTGTTTTTT; CDR3aa: CASSYGAGLEAGELFF
d_gene: TRBD2; j_gene: TRBJ2-5; abundance: once; v_gene: TRBV30; CDR3nt: TGTGCCTGGGGAGGTAGCGGGGGGCGGGAGACCCAGTACTTC; CDR3aa: CAWGGSGGRETQYF
d_gene: TRBD1; j_gene: TRBJ2-7; abundance: -; v_gene: TRBV11-2; CDR3nt: TGTGCCAGCAGCTTAGCGGCCGGGACAGGGGTTATAGAGCAGTACTTC; CDR3aa: CASSLAAGTGVIEQYF
d_gene: TRBD1; j_gene: TRBJ2-3; abundance: -; v_gene: TRBV5-1; CDR3nt: TGCGCCAGCAGGGTTGGGACAGGGGAGACAGATACGCAGTATTTT; CDR3aa: CASRVGTGETDTQYF
d_gene: -; j_gene: TRBJ1-1; abundance: few; v_gene: TRBV7-9; CDR3nt: TGTGCCAGCAGCTTAGCTCGGGAATTGAACACTGAAGCTTTCTTT; CDR3aa: CASSLARELNTEAFF
d_gene: -; j_gene: TRBJ2-7; abundance: -; v_gene: TRBV6-1; CDR3nt: TGTGCCAGCAGTGAAGAACGCGGGTACGAGCAGTACTTC; CDR3aa: CASSEERGYEQYF
d_gene: TRBD1; j_gene: TRBJ2-2; abundance: -; v_gene: TRBV4-2; CDR3nt: TGTGCCAGCAGCCAGCGCATCGGGACCCATTTCAGGGGGTACACCGGGGAGCTGTTTTTT; CDR3aa: CASSQRIGTHFRGYTGELFF
d_gene: -; j_gene: TRBJ1-3; abundance: -; v_gene: TRBV24-1; CDR3nt: TGTGCCACCAGGAGCTCTGGAAACACCATATATTTT; CDR3aa: CATRSSGNTIYF
d_gene: -; j_gene: TRBJ2-7; abundance: -; v_gene: TRBV11-3; CDR3nt: TGTGCCAGCAGCTTAGGACGGGGCTCCTACGAGCAGTACTTC; CDR3aa: CASSLGRGSYEQYF
d_gene: -; j_gene: TRBJ1-1; abundance: -; v_gene: TRBV2; CDR3nt: TGTGCCAGCAGCCGCCGGTTCATGAACACTGAAGCTTTCTTT; CDR3aa: CASSRRFMNTEAFF
d_gene: -; j_gene: TRBJ1-1; abundance: -; v_gene: TRBV19; CDR3nt: TGTGCCAGTAGTGAGCAGGGCCGAGGGAACACTGAAGCTTTCTTT; CDR3aa: CASSEQGRGNTEAFF
d_gene: TRBD1; j_gene: TRBJ1-1; abundance: -; v_gene: TRBV10-3; CDR3nt: TGTGCCATCAGTGTAACGGGACAGGGCCCGAACACTGAAGCTTTCTTT; CDR3aa: CAISVTGQGPNTEAFF
d_gene: -; j_gene: TRBJ1-5; abundance: once; v_gene: TRBV18; CDR3nt: TGTGCCAGCTCACCCTCAGGGCCCAAATCTCAGCCCCAGCATTTT; CDR3aa: CASSPSGPKSQPQHF
d_gene: TRBD1; j_gene: TRBJ2-2; abundance: -; v_gene: TRBV3-1/TRBV3-2; CDR3nt: TGTGCCACTAGGACAGGGCCGAACACCGGGGAGCTGTTTTTT; CDR3aa: CATRTGPNTGELFF
d_gene: -; j_gene: TRBJ2-3; abundance: -; v_gene: TRBV19; CDR3nt: TGTGCCAGTAGTTCACCGGGGACGGGAGGCACAGATACGCAGTATTTT; CDR3aa: CASSSPGTGGTDTQYF
d_gene: TRBD1; j_gene: TRBJ2-7; abundance: once; v_gene: TRBV30; CDR3nt: TGTGCCTGGCTGCCCCCCGGGACAGGGACCTACGAGCAGTACTTC; CDR3aa: CAWLPPGTGTYEQYF
d_gene: -; j_gene: TRBJ2-5; abundance: once; v_gene: TRBV5-1; CDR3nt: TGCGCCAGCAGCTTGGTCGGAGAAGAGACCCAGTACTTC; CDR3aa: CASSLVGEETQYF
d_gene: -; j_gene: TRBJ1-5; abundance: -; v_gene: TRBV6-2/TRBV6-3; CDR3nt: TGTGCCAGCAGTTACCGCCAGTATAGCAATCAGCCCCAGCATTTT; CDR3aa: CASSYRQYSNQPQHF
d_gene: TRBD2; j_gene: TRBJ2-1; abundance: -; v_gene: TRBV3-1/TRBV3-2; CDR3nt: TGTGCCAGCAGCCAAGCTAGCGGGGGCTTCAATGAGCAGTTCTTC; CDR3aa: CASSQASGGFNEQFF
d_gene: -; j_gene: TRBJ2-7; abundance: -; v_gene: TRBV20-1; CDR3nt: TGCAGTGCTACCCAGTCCTACGAGCAGTACTTC; CDR3aa: CSATQSYEQYF